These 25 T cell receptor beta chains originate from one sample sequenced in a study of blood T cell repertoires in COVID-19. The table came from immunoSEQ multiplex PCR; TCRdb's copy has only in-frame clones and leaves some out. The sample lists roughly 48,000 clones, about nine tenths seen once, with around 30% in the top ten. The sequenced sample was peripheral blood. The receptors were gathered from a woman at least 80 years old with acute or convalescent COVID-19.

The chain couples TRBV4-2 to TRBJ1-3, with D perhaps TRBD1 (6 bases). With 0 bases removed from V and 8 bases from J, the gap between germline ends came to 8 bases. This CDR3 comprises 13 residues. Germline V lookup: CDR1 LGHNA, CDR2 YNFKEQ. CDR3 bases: TGTGCCAGCAGCCAAGAAGGGGGGGACACCATATATTTT. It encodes CASSQEGGDTIYF.

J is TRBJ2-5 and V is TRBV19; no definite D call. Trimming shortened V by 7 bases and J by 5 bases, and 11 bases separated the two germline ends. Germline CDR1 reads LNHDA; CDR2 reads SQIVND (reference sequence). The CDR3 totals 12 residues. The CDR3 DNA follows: TGTGCCAGTACTCTCTATTGGGAGACCCAGTACTTC. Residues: CASTLYWETQYF.

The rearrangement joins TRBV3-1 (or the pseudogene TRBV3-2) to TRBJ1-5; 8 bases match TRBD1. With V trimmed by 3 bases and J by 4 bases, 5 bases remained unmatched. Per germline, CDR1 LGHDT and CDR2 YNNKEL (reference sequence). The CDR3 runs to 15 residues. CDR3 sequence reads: CASSHQGARNQPQHF. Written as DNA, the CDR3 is TGTGCCAGCAGCCACCAGGGGGCAAGGAATCAGCCCCAGCATTTT.

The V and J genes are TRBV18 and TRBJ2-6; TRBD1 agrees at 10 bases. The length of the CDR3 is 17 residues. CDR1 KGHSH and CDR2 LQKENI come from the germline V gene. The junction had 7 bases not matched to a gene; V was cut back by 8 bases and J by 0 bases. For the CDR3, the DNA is TGTGCCAGCAGTACCGGGACAGGGGACTCTGGGGCCAACGTCCTGACTTTC. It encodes CASSTGTGDSGANVLTF.

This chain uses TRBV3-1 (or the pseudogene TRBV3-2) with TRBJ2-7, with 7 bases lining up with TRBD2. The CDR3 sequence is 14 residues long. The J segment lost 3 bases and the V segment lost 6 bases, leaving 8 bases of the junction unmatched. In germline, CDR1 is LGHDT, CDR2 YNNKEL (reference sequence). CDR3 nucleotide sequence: TGTGCCAGCAGACGGGGGGAGGGTGGCTACGAGCAGTACTTC. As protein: CASRRGEGGYEQYF.

CDR3 region: CASSSWALSGNTIYF. CDR3 nucleotides: TGTGCCAGCAGTTCCTGGGCTCTCTCTGGAAACACCATATATTTT. This chain uses TRBV28 with TRBJ1-3; D unclear. The CDR3 is 15 amino acids. The V end was cut by 4 bases, the J end by 0 bases, with 10 bases between. The germline V gene encodes CDR1 MDHEN and CDR2 SYDVKM.

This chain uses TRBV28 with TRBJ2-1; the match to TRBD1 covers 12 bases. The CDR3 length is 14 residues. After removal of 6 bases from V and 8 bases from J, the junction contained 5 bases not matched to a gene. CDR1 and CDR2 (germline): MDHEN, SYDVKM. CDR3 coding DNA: TGTGCCAGCAGCCGGGACAGGGGGCGAGATGAGCAGTTCTTC. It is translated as CASSRDRGRDEQFF.

The CDR3 DNA follows: TGTGCCAGCAGCTGGACTAGCGGGGGGCGATCCGAGCAGTACGTC. This gives the protein CASSWTSGGRSEQYV. The chain links TRBV7-2 to TRBJ2-7; 14 bases are a match to TRBD2. There are 15 residues in the CDR3. Looked up from germline, CDR1 is SGHTA and CDR2 is FQGNSA. Trimming took 4 bases from V and 6 from J; bases not matched to a gene: 5.

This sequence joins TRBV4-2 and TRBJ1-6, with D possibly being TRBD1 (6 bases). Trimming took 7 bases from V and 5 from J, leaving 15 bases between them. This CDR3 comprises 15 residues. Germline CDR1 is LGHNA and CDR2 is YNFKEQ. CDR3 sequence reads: CASNPGTHNNSPLHF. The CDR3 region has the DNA TGTGCCAGCAACCCAGGGACACACAATAATTCACCCCTCCACTTT.

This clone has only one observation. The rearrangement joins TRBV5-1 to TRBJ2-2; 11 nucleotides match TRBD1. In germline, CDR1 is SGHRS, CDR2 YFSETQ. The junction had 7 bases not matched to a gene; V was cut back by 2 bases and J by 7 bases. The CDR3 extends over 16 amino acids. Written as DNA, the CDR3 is TGCGCCAGCAGCTTTTTAGGACAGGGGGCGATCGGGGAGCTGTTTTTT. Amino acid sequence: CASSFLGQGAIGELFF.

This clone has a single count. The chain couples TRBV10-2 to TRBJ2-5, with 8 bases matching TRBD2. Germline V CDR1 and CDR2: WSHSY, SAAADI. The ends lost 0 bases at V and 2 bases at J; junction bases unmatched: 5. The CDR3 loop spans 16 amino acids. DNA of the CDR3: TGCGCCAGCAGTGAGTCAATAGCGGGGACTCAAGAGACCCAGTACTTC. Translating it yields CASSESIAGTQETQYF.

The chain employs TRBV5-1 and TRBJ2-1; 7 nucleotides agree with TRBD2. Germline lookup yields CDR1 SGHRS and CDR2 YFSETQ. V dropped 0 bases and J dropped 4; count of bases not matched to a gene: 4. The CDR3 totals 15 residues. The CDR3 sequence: CASSLEGLRYNEQFF. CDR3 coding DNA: TGCGCCAGCAGCTTGGAGGGACTACGATACAATGAGCAGTTCTTC.

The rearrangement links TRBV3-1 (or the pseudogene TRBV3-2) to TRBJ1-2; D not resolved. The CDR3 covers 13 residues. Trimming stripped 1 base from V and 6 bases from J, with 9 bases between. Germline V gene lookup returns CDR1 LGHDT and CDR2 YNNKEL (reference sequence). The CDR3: CASSQAKRHGYTF. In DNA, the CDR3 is TGTGCCAGCAGCCAAGCCAAGAGGCATGGCTACACCTTC.

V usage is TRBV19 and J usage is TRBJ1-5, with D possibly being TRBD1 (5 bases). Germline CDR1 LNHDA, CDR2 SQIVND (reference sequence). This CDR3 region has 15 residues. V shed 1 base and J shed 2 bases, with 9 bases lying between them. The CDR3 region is CASSIARGGNQPQHF. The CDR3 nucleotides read TGTGCCAGTAGTATAGCTCGGGGGGGCAATCAGCCCCAGCATTTT.

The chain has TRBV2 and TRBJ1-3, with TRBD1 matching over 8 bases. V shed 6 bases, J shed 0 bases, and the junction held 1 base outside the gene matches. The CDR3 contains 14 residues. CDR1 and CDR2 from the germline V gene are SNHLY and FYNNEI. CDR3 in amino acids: CASRGTGSGNTIYF. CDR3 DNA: TGTGCCAGCAGGGGGACAGGCTCTGGAAACACCATATATTTT.

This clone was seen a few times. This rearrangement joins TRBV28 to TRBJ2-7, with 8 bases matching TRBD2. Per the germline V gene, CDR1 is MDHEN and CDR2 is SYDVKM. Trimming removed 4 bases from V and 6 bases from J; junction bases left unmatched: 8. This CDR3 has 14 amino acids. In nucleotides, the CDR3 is TGTGCCAGCAGTTCCGGGACTAGGAGGCTCGAGCAGTACGTC. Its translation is CASSSGTRRLEQYV.

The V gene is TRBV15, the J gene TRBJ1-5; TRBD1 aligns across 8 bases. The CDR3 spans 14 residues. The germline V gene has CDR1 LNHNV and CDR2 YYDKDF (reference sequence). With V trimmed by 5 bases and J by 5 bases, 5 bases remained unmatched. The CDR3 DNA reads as TGTGCCACCAGCTCCGACAGGGGTCATCAGCCCCAGCATTTT. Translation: CATSSDRGHQPQHF. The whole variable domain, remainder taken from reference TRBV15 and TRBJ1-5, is DAMVIQNPRYQVTQFGKPVTLSCSQTLNHNVMYWYQQKSSQAPKLLFHYYDKDFNNEADTPDNFQSRRPNTSFCFLDIRSPGLGDTAMYLCATSSDRGHQPQHFGDGTRLSIL.

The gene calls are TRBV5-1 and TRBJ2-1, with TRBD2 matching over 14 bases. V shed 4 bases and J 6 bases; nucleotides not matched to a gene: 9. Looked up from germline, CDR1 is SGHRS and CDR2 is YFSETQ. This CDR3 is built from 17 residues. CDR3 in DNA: TGCGCCAGCAGCGGTGGGACTAGCGGGGGCCTTGTCAATGAGCAGTTCTTC. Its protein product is CASSGGTSGGLVNEQFF.

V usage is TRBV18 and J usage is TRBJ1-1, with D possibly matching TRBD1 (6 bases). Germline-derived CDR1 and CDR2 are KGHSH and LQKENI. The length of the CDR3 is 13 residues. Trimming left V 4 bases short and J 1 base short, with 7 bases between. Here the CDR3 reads CASSRTENTEAFF. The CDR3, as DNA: TGTGCCAGCTCACGGACAGAGAACACTGAAGCTTTCTTT.

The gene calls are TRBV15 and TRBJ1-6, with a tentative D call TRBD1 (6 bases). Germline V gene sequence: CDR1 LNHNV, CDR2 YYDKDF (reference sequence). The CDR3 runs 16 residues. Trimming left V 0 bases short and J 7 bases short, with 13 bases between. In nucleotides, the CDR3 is TGTGCCACCAGCAGAGATCCTTGGGGGCAGAATTCACCCCTCCACTTT. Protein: CATSRDPWGQNSPLHF.

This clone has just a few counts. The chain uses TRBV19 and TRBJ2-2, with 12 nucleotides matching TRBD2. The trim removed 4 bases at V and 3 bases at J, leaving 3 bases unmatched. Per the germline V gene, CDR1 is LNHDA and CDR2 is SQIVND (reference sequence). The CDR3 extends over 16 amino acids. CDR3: CASSTTSGGYTGELFF. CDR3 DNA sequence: TGTGCCAGTAGTACAACTAGCGGGGGGTACACCGGGGAGCTGTTTTTT.

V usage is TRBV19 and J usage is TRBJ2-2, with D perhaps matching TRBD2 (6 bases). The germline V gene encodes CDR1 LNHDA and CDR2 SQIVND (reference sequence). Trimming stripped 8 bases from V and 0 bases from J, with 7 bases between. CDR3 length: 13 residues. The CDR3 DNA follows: TGTGCCAGTTGGAGGGCGAACACCGGGGAGCTGTTTTTT. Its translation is CASWRANTGELFF.

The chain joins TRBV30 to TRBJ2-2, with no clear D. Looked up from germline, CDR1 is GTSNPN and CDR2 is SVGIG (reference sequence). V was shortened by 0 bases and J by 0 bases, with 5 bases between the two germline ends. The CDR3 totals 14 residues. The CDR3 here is CAWSVLANTGELFF. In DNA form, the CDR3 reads TGTGCCTGGAGTGTACTGGCGAACACCGGGGAGCTGTTTTTT.

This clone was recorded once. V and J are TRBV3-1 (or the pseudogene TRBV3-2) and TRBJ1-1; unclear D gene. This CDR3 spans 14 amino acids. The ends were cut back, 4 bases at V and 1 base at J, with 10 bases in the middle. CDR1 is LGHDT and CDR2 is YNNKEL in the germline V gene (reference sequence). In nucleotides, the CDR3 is TGTGCCAGCAGCCTGCCAGGCTCGAACACTGAAGCTTTCTTT. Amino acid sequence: CASSLPGSNTEAFF.

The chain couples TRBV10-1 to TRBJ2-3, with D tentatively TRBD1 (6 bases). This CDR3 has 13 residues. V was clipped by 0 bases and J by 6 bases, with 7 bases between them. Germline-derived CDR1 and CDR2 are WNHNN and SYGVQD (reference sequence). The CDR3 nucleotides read TGCGCCAGCAGTGAGTCTGGGGGCGATACGCAGTATTTT. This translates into CASSESGGDTQYF.